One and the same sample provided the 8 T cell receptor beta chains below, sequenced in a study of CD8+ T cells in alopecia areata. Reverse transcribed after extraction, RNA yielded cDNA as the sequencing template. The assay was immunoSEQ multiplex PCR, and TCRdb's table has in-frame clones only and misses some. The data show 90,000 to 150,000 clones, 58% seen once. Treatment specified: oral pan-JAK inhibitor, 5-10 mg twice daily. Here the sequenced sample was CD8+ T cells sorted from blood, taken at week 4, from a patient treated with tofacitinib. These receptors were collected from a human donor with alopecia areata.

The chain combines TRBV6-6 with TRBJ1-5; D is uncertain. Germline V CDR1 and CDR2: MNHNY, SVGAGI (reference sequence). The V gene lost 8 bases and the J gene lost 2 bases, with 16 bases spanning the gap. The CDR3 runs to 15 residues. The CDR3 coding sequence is TGTGCCAGCTTTACCCTGGGCGTTGGCAATCAGCCCCAGCATTTT. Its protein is CASFTLGVGNQPQHF.

The CDR3 sequence: CAWSVGGGLSSYEQYF. For the CDR3, the DNA is TGTGCCTGGAGTGTAGGAGGAGGGCTTTCCTCCTACGAGCAGTACTTC. The chain joins TRBV30 to TRBJ2-7, with a possible D match to TRBD2 (6 bases). Trimming stripped 0 bases from V and 0 bases from J, with 15 bases between. Germline V gives CDR1 GTSNPN, CDR2 SVGIG (reference sequence). The CDR3 loop spans 16 amino acids.

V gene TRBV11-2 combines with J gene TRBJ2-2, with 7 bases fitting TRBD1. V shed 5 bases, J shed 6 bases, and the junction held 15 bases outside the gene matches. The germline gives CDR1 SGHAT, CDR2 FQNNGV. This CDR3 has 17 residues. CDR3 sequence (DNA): TGTGCCAGCAGCCTCTACAGGGGCAGAAGTAGCTCCGGGGAGCTGTTTTTT. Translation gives CASSLYRGRSSSGELFF. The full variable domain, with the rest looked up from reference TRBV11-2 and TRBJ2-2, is EAGVAQSPRYKIIEKRQSVAFWCNPISGHATLYWYQQILGQGPKLLIQFQNNGVVDDSQLPKDRFSAERLKGVDSTLKIQPAKLEDSAVYLCASSLYRGRSSSGELFFGEGSRLTVL.

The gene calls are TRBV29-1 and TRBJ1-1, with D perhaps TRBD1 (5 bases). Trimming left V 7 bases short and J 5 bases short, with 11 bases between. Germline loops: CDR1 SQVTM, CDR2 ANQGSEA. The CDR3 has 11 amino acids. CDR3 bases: TGCAGCGCTGTGGGGGGAACTGAAGCTTTCTTT. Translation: CSAVGGTEAFF.

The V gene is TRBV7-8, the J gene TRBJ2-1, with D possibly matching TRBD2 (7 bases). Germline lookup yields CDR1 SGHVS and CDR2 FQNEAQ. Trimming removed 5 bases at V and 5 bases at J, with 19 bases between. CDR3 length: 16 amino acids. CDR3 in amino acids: CASSPMMGGLDNEQFF. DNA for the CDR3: TGTGCCAGCAGCCCCATGATGGGGGGGCTCGACAATGAGCAGTTCTTC.

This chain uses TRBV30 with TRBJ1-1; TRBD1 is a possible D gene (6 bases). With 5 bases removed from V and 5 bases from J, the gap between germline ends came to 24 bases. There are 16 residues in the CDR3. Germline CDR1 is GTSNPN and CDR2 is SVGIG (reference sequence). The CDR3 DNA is TGTGCCTGGGAACCGGGACACGTGAGTCCGAAGACTGAAGCTTTCTTT. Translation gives CAWEPGHVSPKTEAFF.

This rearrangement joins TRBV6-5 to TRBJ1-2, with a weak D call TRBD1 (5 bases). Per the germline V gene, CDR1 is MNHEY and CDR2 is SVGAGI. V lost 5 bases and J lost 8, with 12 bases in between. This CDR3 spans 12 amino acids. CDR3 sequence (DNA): TGTGCCAGCAGTACCCCAGGGAAAGGCTACACCTTC. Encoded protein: CASSTPGKGYTF.

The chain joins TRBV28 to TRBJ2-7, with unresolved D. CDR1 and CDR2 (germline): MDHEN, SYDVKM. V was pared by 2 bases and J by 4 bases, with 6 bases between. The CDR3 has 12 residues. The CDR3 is CASSLRKYEQYF. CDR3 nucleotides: TGTGCCAGCAGTTTACGGAAATACGAGCAGTACTTC.